The clone carrying this T cell receptor (beta chain) was observed many times. The read is 3 residues too short to cover the CDR3 end, so that end is filled in from the germline J gene. The data were obtained in a study of T cell clonality in common variable immunodeficiency. Here immunoSEQ multiplex PCR was the method, and the copy in TCRdb shows in-frame clones only, minus some. Listed here are 40,000 to 55,000 clones without any singletons, the top ten holding about 6.5%. Between the trimmed V and J ends, which lost 0 bases and 2 bases, there was a span of 5 bases. The CDR3 spans 13 residues. Germline V gene lookup returns CDR1 SGHAT and CDR2 FQNNGV.

J is TRBJ2-7 and V is TRBV11-2; D is unclear. The sequence derives from a person between 18 and 75 years old in good health. The source material was peripheral blood mononuclear cells. The sequenced CDR3 bases are TGTGCCAGCAGCTTAGACAGAACCTACGAG. Amino acid sequence: CASSLDRTYE. The full-length CDR3 reads as CASSLDRTYEQYF.